Listed below are T cell receptor beta chains from one sample, sequenced in a study of T cell changes during pregnancy in multiple sclerosis. TCRdb keeps only in-frame clones here, not all; method: immunoSEQ multiplex PCR. The sample includes tens of thousands of clones, more than 85% seen only once; the top ten take 1.4%. The material sequenced was peripheral blood, taken in the second trimester of pregnancy. These receptors all come from a female donor with multiple sclerosis, enrolled in a pregnancy study. Both conserved end residues are part of each CDR3. A D gene is named only where the DNA matches it firmly. Part of the rows lack a size; the others show once, few, many or a class for expanded clones.

CDR3aa: CASSADSGYTF; CDR3nt: TGTGCCAGCAGCGCGGACTCTGGCTACACCTTC; d_gene: .; abundance: .; v_gene: TRBV11-1; j_gene: TRBJ1-2
CDR3aa: CASSLSPSSGNTIYF; CDR3nt: TGTGCCAGCAGTTTATCCCCCAGCTCTGGAAACACCATATATTTT; d_gene: .; abundance: .; v_gene: TRBV27; j_gene: TRBJ1-3
CDR3aa: CASSFLAYEQYF; CDR3nt: TGTGCCAGCAGCTTCCTAGCGTACGAGCAGTACTTC; d_gene: .; abundance: .; v_gene: TRBV7-8; j_gene: TRBJ2-7
CDR3aa: CAWSLDRDASPLHF; CDR3nt: TGTGCCTGGAGTTTGGACAGGGATGCTTCACCCCTCCACTTT; d_gene: TRBD1; abundance: once; v_gene: TRBV30; j_gene: TRBJ1-6
CDR3aa: CASSGREGTHEQYF; CDR3nt: TGTGCCAGCAGCGGAAGGGAGGGTACCCACGAGCAGTACTTC; d_gene: TRBD2; abundance: .; v_gene: TRBV11-2; j_gene: TRBJ2-7
CDR3aa: CASSIGPTLNYGYTF; CDR3nt: TGTGCCAGCAGCATTGGCCCAACCCTTAACTATGGCTACACCTTC; d_gene: .; abundance: .; v_gene: TRBV27; j_gene: TRBJ1-2
CDR3aa: CASRSSGGSYNEQFF; CDR3nt: TGTGCCAGCAGATCCTCCGGGGGCTCCTACAATGAGCAGTTCTTC; d_gene: .; abundance: .; v_gene: TRBV27; j_gene: TRBJ2-1
CDR3aa: CASSPTNGQGRYEQFF; CDR3nt: TGCGCCAGCAGCCCAACCAATGGACAGGGTAGATATGAGCAGTTCTTC; d_gene: TRBD1; abundance: .; v_gene: TRBV5-1; j_gene: TRBJ2-1
CDR3aa: CAWSPKLFSYNEQFF; CDR3nt: TGTGCCTGGAGTCCTAAGTTATTCTCCTACAATGAGCAGTTCTTC; d_gene: .; abundance: .; v_gene: TRBV30; j_gene: TRBJ2-1
CDR3aa: CARHYSGDSYNEQFF; CDR3nt: TGTGCCAGACACTATAGCGGGGATTCCTACAATGAGCAGTTCTTC; d_gene: TRBD2; abundance: .; v_gene: TRBV2; j_gene: TRBJ2-1
CDR3aa: CAGGAGPRLNEQFF; CDR3nt: TGTGCCGGGGGGGCGGGCCCCCGTTTGAATGAGCAGTTCTTC; d_gene: .; abundance: .; v_gene: TRBV7-9; j_gene: TRBJ2-1
CDR3aa: CASKAATGQNYGYTF; CDR3nt: TGTGCCAGTAAAGCGGCGACAGGGCAGAACTATGGCTACACCTTC; d_gene: TRBD1; abundance: .; v_gene: TRBV27; j_gene: TRBJ1-2
CDR3aa: CASSYAGDTEAFF; CDR3nt: TGTGCCAGCAGTTACGCAGGGGACACTGAAGCTTTCTTT; d_gene: .; abundance: .; v_gene: TRBV6-5; j_gene: TRBJ1-1
CDR3aa: CASSLDRVDTGELFF; CDR3nt: TGTGCCAGCAGCCTAGACAGGGTTGACACCGGGGAGCTGTTTTTT; d_gene: TRBD1; abundance: .; v_gene: TRBV7-9; j_gene: TRBJ2-2
CDR3aa: CASSYSIGISYEQYF; CDR3nt: TGTGCCAGCAGTTACTCGATCGGGATATCCTACGAGCAGTACTTC; d_gene: .; abundance: few; v_gene: TRBV6-6; j_gene: TRBJ2-7
CDR3aa: CASREVADAYEQYF; CDR3nt: TGTGCCAGCAGGGAAGTAGCGGATGCCTACGAGCAGTACTTC; d_gene: .; abundance: once; v_gene: TRBV6-6; j_gene: TRBJ2-7
CDR3aa: CASSSLSGRDPDTQYF; CDR3nt: TGTGCCAGCAGCTCACTTAGCGGGAGGGATCCAGATACGCAGTATTTT; d_gene: TRBD2; abundance: .; v_gene: TRBV7-9; j_gene: TRBJ2-3
CDR3aa: CASSFRRGETQYF; CDR3nt: TGTGCCAGCAGCTTCCGTAGGGGGGAGACCCAGTACTTC; d_gene: .; abundance: once; v_gene: TRBV7-3; j_gene: TRBJ2-5